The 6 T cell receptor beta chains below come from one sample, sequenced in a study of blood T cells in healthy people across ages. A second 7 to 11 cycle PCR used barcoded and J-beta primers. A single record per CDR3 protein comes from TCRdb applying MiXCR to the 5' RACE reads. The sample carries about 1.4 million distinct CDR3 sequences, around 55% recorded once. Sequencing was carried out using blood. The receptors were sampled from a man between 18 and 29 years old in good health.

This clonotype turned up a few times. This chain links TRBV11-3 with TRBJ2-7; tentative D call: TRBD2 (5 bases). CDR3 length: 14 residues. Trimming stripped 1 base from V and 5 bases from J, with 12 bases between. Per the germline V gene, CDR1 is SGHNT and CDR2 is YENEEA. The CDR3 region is CASSLASTSDEQYF. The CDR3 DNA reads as TGTGCCAGCAGCTTAGCTTCTACTAGTGACGAGCAGTACTTC.

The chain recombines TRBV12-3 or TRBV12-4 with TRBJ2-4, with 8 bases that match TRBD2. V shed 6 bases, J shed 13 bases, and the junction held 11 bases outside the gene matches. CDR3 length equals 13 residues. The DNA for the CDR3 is TGTGCCAGCAGCCTAGGGGTGGAGCGGGAGCAGTACTTC. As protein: CASSLGVEREQYF.

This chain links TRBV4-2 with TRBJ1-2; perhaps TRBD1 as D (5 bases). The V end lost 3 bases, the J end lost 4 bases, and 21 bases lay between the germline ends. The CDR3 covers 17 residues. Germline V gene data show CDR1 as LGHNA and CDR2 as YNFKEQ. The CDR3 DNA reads TGTGCCAGCAGCCAGTTCTGGCGTCCGGGGCTTACCTATGGCTACACCTTC. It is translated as CASSQFWRPGLTYGYTF.

The CDR3 coding sequence is TGTGCCAGCAAACAGGGGGGGGAAGTCACTGAAGCTTTCTTT. Translated, it gives CASKQGGEVTEAFF. The gene calls are TRBV27 and TRBJ1-1; 8 bases are shared with TRBD1. The CDR3 runs to 14 residues. Germline V gene sequence: CDR1 MNHEY, CDR2 SMNVEV (reference sequence). Losses at the gene ends were 7 bases for V and 4 bases for J; bases not matched to a gene: 8.

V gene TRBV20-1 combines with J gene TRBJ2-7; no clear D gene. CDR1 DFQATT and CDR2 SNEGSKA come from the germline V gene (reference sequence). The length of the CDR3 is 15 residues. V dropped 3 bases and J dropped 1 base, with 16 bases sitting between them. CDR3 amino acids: CSARAFTILSYEQYF. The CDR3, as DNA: TGCAGTGCTAGGGCCTTCACAATCTTATCCTACGAGCAGTACTTC.

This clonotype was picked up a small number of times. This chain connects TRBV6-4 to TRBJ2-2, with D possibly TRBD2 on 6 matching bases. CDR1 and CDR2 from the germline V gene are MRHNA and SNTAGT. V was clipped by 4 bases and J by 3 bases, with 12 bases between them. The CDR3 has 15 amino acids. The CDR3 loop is CASSAEGLYTGELFF. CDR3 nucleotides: TGTGCCAGCAGTGCGGAGGGGTTGTACACCGGGGAGCTGTTTTTT.